The TCR beta chain under discussion was sequenced for a study of blood T cell repertoires in COVID-19. About the research overall: The study drew acute and convalescent COVID-19 samples from the United States, Italy and Spain. Sample material is recorded as cDNA or gDNA derived from T cells, B-cell-depleted T cells, or PBMCs.

Original handling: Researchers report that nucleated cell counts were estimated from reference gene primer amplification. Profiled with immunoSEQ multiplex PCR; TCRdb holds only in-frame clones, not every one. That table supplies the V and J calls and clone size; D and trimming were determined from the DNA. The data contain roughly 200,000 clones, 70% to 90% of them singletons. The CDR3 sequence is 15 residues long. Germline V CDR1 and CDR2: MNHEY, SVGAGI. The V segment lost 6 bases and the J segment 4 bases; nucleotides outside the gene matches: 11. The chain uses TRBV6-5 and TRBJ1-2, with 7 bases identical to TRBD1. The sample consisted of peripheral blood. The clonotype comes from a woman younger than 35 who had recovered from COVID-19. This CDR3 is CASRQDRDPTYGYTF. DNA for the CDR3: TGTGCCAGCAGGCAAGACAGGGACCCCACCTATGGCTACACCTTC.